The 32 T cell receptor beta chains presented below share a single source sample, sequenced in a study of T cells in tuberculosis. Described time point: new active TB diagnosis, blood taken before or within 7 days of starting treatment. Clones were sequenced by immunoSEQ multiplex PCR, and TCRdb holds only the in-frame ones, with some missing. This sample carries around 40,000 clones, around 94% of them seen once, and the ten largest clones take approximately 4.3%. The sequenced sample was PBMCs, obtained at tuberculosis diagnosis. The receptors derive from an adult with tuberculosis.

V and J are TRBV7-9 and TRBJ2-7; maybe TRBD1 (5 bases). CDR1 is SEHNR and CDR2 is FQNEAQ in the germline V gene (reference sequence). Between the trimmed V and J ends, which lost 3 bases and 0 bases, there was a span of 9 bases. The CDR3 extends over 14 amino acids. CDR3 sequence: CASSLGPDSYEQYF. CDR3 coding DNA: TGTGCCAGCAGCTTGGGGCCGGACTCCTACGAGCAGTACTTC.

This chain uses TRBV5-6 with TRBJ2-1, with D perhaps matching TRBD1 (5 bases). The V and J ends lost 4 bases and 5 bases respectively, with 19 bases between them. The CDR3 loop spans 16 amino acids. Germline assignment: CDR1 SGHDT and CDR2 YYEEEE. The CDR3 region is CASSIETRAFNNEQFF. CDR3 bases: TGTGCCAGCAGCATAGAGACCAGGGCGTTTAACAATGAGCAGTTCTTC.

This clone is labeled as medium-sized (0.01 to 0.1%). The genes are TRBV4-1 and TRBJ2-5; perhaps TRBD1 as D (6 bases). V was shortened by 0 bases and J by 4 bases, with 9 bases between the two germline ends. The CDR3 covers 14 residues. Germline CDR1 and CDR2: MGHRA and YSYEKL. As DNA, the CDR3 is TGCGCCAGCAGCCAAGAACAGGGATTAGAGACCCAGTACTTC. Amino acid sequence: CASSQEQGLETQYF.

The chain uses TRBV6-6 and TRBJ1-2, with D possibly TRBD1 on 6 matching bases. Germline CDR1 is MNHNY and CDR2 is SVGAGI (reference sequence). The CDR3 is made up of 15 amino acids. V was shortened by 0 bases and J by 2 bases, with 10 bases between the two germline ends. DNA of the CDR3: TGTGCCAGCAGTTACTCTGTTGGGACAAACTATGGCTACACCTTC. It yields the protein CASSYSVGTNYGYTF.

A single count supports this clone. This chain uses TRBV19 with TRBJ2-4, with 7 bases that match TRBD2. With 7 bases clipped from V and 0 bases from J, the junction kept 6 bases outside the gene matches. This CDR3 region has 15 residues. CDR1 and CDR2 from the germline V gene are LNHDA and SQIVND (reference sequence). This CDR3 is CASTPSGLAKNIQYF. DNA of the CDR3: TGTGCCAGTACCCCTAGCGGACTAGCCAAAAACATTCAGTACTTC.

In DNA, the CDR3 is TGTGCCAGCAGCTTGATACATTCGGGACAGGGACTCTACGAGCAGTACTTC. Translating it yields CASSLIHSGQGLYEQYF. The gene calls are TRBV5-8 and TRBJ2-7; 9 bases align to TRBD1. Unmatched junction bases numbered 11, after V lost 1 base and J lost 3 bases. The CDR3 length is 17 residues. Looked up from germline, CDR1 is SGHTS and CDR2 is YDEGEE.

V usage is TRBV7-9 and J usage is TRBJ1-4; 8 nucleotides agree with TRBD1. The CDR3 has 18 amino acids. CDR1 SEHNR and CDR2 FQNEAQ come from the germline V gene (reference sequence). V was clipped by 5 bases and J by 2 bases; unmatched bases: 13. The CDR3 nucleotides read TGTGCCAGCAGCCGGAGCCTCAGGGGGCATTCGACTAATGAAAAACTGTTTTTT. Amino acid sequence: CASSRSLRGHSTNEKLFF. Full variable domain (rest looked up from reference TRBV7-9 and TRBJ1-4): DTGVSQNPRHKITKRGQNVTFRCDPISEHNRLYWYRQTLGQGPEFLTYFQNEAQLEKSRLLSDRFSAERPKGSFSTLEIQRTEQGDSAMYLCASSRSLRGHSTNEKLFFGSGTQLSVL.

The chain couples TRBV7-2 to TRBJ2-7, with D hard to call. Germline CDR1 reads SGHTA; CDR2 reads FQGNSA. Trimming pared 6 bases from V and 0 bases from J, leaving 15 bases between. This CDR3 contains 15 residues. In DNA form, the CDR3 reads TGTGCCAGCAGGAGTGTGCAGGTCTACTCCTACGAGCAGTACTTC. This translates into CASRSVQVYSYEQYF.

This chain joins TRBV2 and TRBJ1-5, with 7 positions matching TRBD1. The CDR3 has 17 residues. With V trimmed by 7 bases and J by 0 bases, 12 bases remained unmatched. Germline V gives CDR1 SNHLY, CDR2 FYNNEI. This CDR3 is CASKRRAGGLSNQPQHF. DNA of the CDR3: TGTGCCAGCAAGAGGAGAGCAGGGGGGCTTAGCAATCAGCCCCAGCATTTT.

The rearrangement links TRBV19 to TRBJ1-5; 12 bases agree with TRBD1. Trimming cost V 2 bases and J 1 base; bases outside gene matches: 6. CDR1 is LNHDA and CDR2 is SQIVND in the germline V gene (reference sequence). The CDR3 spans 18 residues. The CDR3 protein is CASSIQGDRGRSNQPQHF. The CDR3 nucleotides read TGTGCCAGTAGTATACAGGGGGACAGGGGGCGAAGCAATCAGCCCCAGCATTTT.

V and J are TRBV18 and TRBJ1-2; D ambiguous. The CDR3 runs 15 residues. CDR1 is KGHSH, CDR2 LQKENI, per germline. Trimming took 3 bases from V and 5 from J, leaving 16 bases between them. The CDR3: CASSPQADEGYGYTF. DNA for the CDR3: TGTGCCAGCTCACCCCAGGCAGACGAGGGTTATGGCTACACCTTC.

This chain uses TRBV14 with TRBJ2-2, with a possible D match to TRBD1 (6 bases). With 1 base removed from V and 1 base from J, the gap between germline ends came to 13 bases. This CDR3 is 17 amino acids long. CDR1 is SGHDN and CDR2 is FVKESK in the germline V gene. Here the CDR3 DNA reads TGTGCCAGCAGCCAAGGTTTGGACAGCCAGAACACCGGGGAGCTGTTTTTT. It yields the protein CASSQGLDSQNTGELFF.

The V and J genes are TRBV7-6 and TRBJ1-2; 7 bases are shared with TRBD1. The CDR3 contains 19 residues. After removal of 2 bases from V and 3 bases from J, the junction contained 18 bases not matched to a gene. Germline V CDR1 and CDR2: SGHVS, FNYEAQ. The CDR3 protein is CASSLFPKGQVSADYGYTF. The CDR3 nucleotides read TGTGCCAGCAGCTTATTCCCCAAAGGACAGGTCTCAGCGGACTATGGCTACACCTTC. The full variable domain, with the rest looked up from reference TRBV7-6 and TRBJ1-2, is GAGVSQSPRYKVTKRGQDVALRCDPISGHVSLYWYRQALGQGPEFLTYFNYEAQQDKSGLPNDRFSAERPEGSISTLTIQRTEQRDSAMYRCASSLFPKGQVSADYGYTFGSGTRLTVV.

The V call is TRBV30, the J call TRBJ2-7; 8 bases map to TRBD2. This CDR3 is 14 amino acids long. CDR1 is GTSNPN, CDR2 SVGIG, per germline (reference sequence). V was pared by 5 bases and J by 1 base, with 7 bases of the junction left unmatched. CDR3 loop: CAWGKRGRSYEQYF. CDR3 in DNA: TGTGCCTGGGGGAAGCGGGGGAGGTCCTACGAGCAGTACTTC.

For the CDR3, the DNA is TGTGCCAGCAGCTTAGATTCGGCAGGGGGCTCACCCCTCCACTTT. Translation gives CASSLDSAGGSPLHF. This chain connects TRBV11-3 to TRBJ1-6, with 8 bases identical to TRBD1. Per germline, CDR1 SGHNT and CDR2 YENEEA. V lost 0 bases, J lost 10 bases, and 5 bases stayed unmatched. There are 15 residues in the CDR3. Filled out from reference TRBV11-3 and TRBJ1-6, the complete variable domain reads EAGVVQSPRYKIIEKKQPVAFWCNPISGHNTLYWYLQNLGQGPELLIRYENEEAVDDSQLPKDRFSAERLKGVDSTLKIQPAELGDSAVYLCASSLDSAGGSPLHFGNGTRLTVT.

The V and J genes are TRBV18 and TRBJ2-4; possibly TRBD2 for D (6 bases). The CDR3 contains 15 residues. The germline V gene has CDR1 KGHSH and CDR2 LQKENI. Trimming pared 2 bases from V and 2 bases from J, leaving 10 bases between. The CDR3 DNA is TGTGCCAGCTCACCAATCCGGGGGACCAAAAACATTCAGTACTTC. It is translated as CASSPIRGTKNIQYF.

V is TRBV5-1 and J is TRBJ2-3; D is possibly TRBD1 (6 bases). The CDR3 is 16 residues long. The V gene's germline CDR1 is SGHRS and CDR2 YFSETQ. V lost 0 bases and J lost 4, with 15 bases in between. This chain's CDR3 is CASSLGSQGGSDTQYF. DNA of the CDR3: TGCGCCAGCAGCTTGGGCAGTCAAGGGGGATCAGATACGCAGTATTTT. Variable domain in full (rest from reference TRBV5-1 and TRBJ2-3): KAGVTQTPRYLIKTRGQQVTLSCSPISGHRSVSWYQQTPGQGLQFLFEYFSETQRNKGNFPGRFSGRQFSNSRSEMNVSTLELGDSALYLCASSLGSQGGSDTQYFGPGTRLTVL.

V usage is TRBV2 and J usage is TRBJ1-1; D ambiguous. The V gene's germline CDR1 is SNHLY and CDR2 FYNNEI. Deletions cut 3 bases from V and 1 base from J, with 6 bases between. The CDR3 contains 13 residues. The CDR3, as DNA: TGTGCCAGCAGTGACGAGGCGAACACTGAAGCTTTCTTT. Translation: CASSDEANTEAFF.

The genes are TRBV2 and TRBJ2-7, with TRBD1 as a possible D gene (5 bases). The CDR3 is 13 amino acids. CDR1 is SNHLY, CDR2 FYNNEI, per germline. The ends were cut back, 4 bases at V and 5 bases at J, with 12 bases in the middle. CDR3 region: CASSVQGFDEQYF. The CDR3 nucleotides are TGTGCCAGCAGTGTGCAGGGTTTCGACGAGCAGTACTTC.

This chain links TRBV13 with TRBJ2-1; 8 nucleotides agree with TRBD2. V shed 3 bases, J shed 8 bases, and the junction held 6 bases outside the gene matches. The CDR3 spans 14 residues. Germline V gene lookup returns CDR1 PRHDT and CDR2 FYEKMQ (reference sequence). The chain's CDR3 is CASSLGLAGHEQFF. For the CDR3, the DNA is TGTGCCAGCAGCTTGGGCCTAGCGGGCCATGAGCAGTTCTTC. The entire variable domain, with the rest obtained from reference TRBV13 and TRBJ2-1, is as follows: AAGVIQSPRHLIKEKRETATLKCYPIPRHDTVYWYQQGPGQDPQFLISFYEKMQSDKGSIPDRFSAQQFSDYHSELNMSSLELGDSALYFCASSLGLAGHEQFFGPGTRLTVL.

This chain connects TRBV7-6 to TRBJ2-3; D is unresolved. The V end lost 1 base, the J end lost 0 bases, and 8 bases lay between the germline ends. Germline assignment: CDR1 SGHVS and CDR2 FNYEAQ. The CDR3 extends over 15 amino acids. CDR3 residues: CASSLVYGSTDTQYF. For the CDR3, the DNA is TGTGCCAGCAGCTTAGTCTACGGTAGCACAGATACGCAGTATTTT. The full variable domain, in which reference TRBV7-6 and TRBJ2-3 provide the parts outside the CDR3, is GAGVSQSPRYKVTKRGQDVALRCDPISGHVSLYWYRQALGQGPEFLTYFNYEAQQDKSGLPNDRFSAERPEGSISTLTIQRTEQRDSAMYRCASSLVYGSTDTQYFGPGTRLTVL.

This chain joins TRBV15 and TRBJ2-1, with a tentative D call TRBD2 (6 bases). Per the germline V gene, CDR1 is LNHNV and CDR2 is YYDKDF (reference sequence). Trimming left V 0 bases short and J 9 bases short, with 12 bases between. CDR3 length: 14 residues. This CDR3 reads CATSRDTGRSEQFF. CDR3 DNA sequence: TGTGCCACCAGCAGAGATACGGGGAGGAGTGAGCAGTTCTTC.

The chain is built from TRBV29-1 and TRBJ2-3; D is undetermined. Germline assignment: CDR1 SQVTM and CDR2 ANQGSEA. The CDR3 contains 12 residues. Trimming removed 4 bases at V and 1 base at J, with 6 bases between. CDR3 bases: TGCAGCGTTGGCACAGGCACAGATACGCAGTATTTT. Translated: CSVGTGTDTQYF.

Here the CDR3 DNA reads TGCAGCGCCAACACAGGATACAATCAGCCCCAGCATTTT. Translated: CSANTGYNQPQHF. The V call is TRBV29-1, the J call TRBJ1-5, with D perhaps matching TRBD1 (5 bases). The CDR3 runs 13 residues. The V end lost 7 bases, the J end lost 3 bases, and 13 bases lay between the germline ends. Germline V gene lookup returns CDR1 SQVTM and CDR2 ANQGSEA.

The V gene is TRBV2, the J gene TRBJ2-1; tentative D call: TRBD1 (5 bases). CDR3 length: 15 residues. Looked up from germline, CDR1 is SNHLY and CDR2 is FYNNEI. Trimming removed 4 bases at V and 10 bases at J, with 20 bases between. CDR3 nucleotide sequence: TGTGCCAGCAGTGTTGGCAGGGCCGTACATAAAGAGCAGTTCTTC. It codes for CASSVGRAVHKEQFF. Together with reference TRBV2 and TRBJ2-1, the CDR3 gives the full variable domain: EPEVTQTPSHQVTQMGQEVILRCVPISNHLYFYWYRQILGQKVEFLVSFYNNEISEKSEIFDDQFSVERPDGSNFTLKIRSTKLEDSAMYFCASSVGRAVHKEQFFGPGTRLTVL.

The CDR3 bases are TGTGCCAGCAGTGAATCGCCTAGCGGGGGGTTCTACGAGCAGTACTTC. Its translation is CASSESPSGGFYEQYF. V usage is TRBV6-1 and J usage is TRBJ2-7, with 11 bases aligning to TRBD2. The V gene end was trimmed by 2 bases and the J gene end by 3 bases; junction bases not matched to a gene: 6. Germline values: CDR1 MNHNS, CDR2 SASEGT. The CDR3 loop spans 16 amino acids.

The chain couples TRBV7-9 to TRBJ1-3, with 8 bases lining up with TRBD1. The J segment lost 6 bases and the V segment lost 4 bases, leaving 2 bases of the junction unmatched. The length of the CDR3 is 13 residues. Germline V CDR1 and CDR2: SEHNR, FQNEAQ (reference sequence). This CDR3 reads CASSSTGVNTIYF. As DNA, the CDR3 is TGTGCCAGCAGCTCGACAGGGGTAAACACCATATATTTT.

The rearrangement joins TRBV13 to TRBJ1-1; 11 bases match TRBD1. CDR1 and CDR2 (germline): PRHDT, FYEKMQ (reference sequence). This CDR3 comprises 15 residues. J was trimmed by 4 bases and V by 4 bases; bases with no gene match: 5. CDR3 coding DNA: TGTGCCAGCAGCTCCCCCGGGACAGGGGGCACTGAAGCTTTCTTT. Protein product: CASSSPGTGGTEAFF.

V and J are TRBV5-4 and TRBJ2-5; 9 bases agree with TRBD2. The CDR3 has 15 amino acids. V shed 0 bases, J shed 5 bases, and the junction held 5 bases outside the gene matches. CDR1 SGHNT and CDR2 YYREEE come from the germline V gene (reference sequence). The CDR3 region has the DNA TGTGCCAGCAGCTTGGAAGGTAGCGGGGGTGAGACCCAGTACTTC. It encodes CASSLEGSGGETQYF.

The chain uses TRBV30 and TRBJ2-5, with TRBD1 matching over 10 bases. Germline CDR1 reads GTSNPN; CDR2 reads SVGIG (reference sequence). This CDR3 comprises 15 residues. J gave up 5 bases and V 4 bases, and 10 bases lay outside the gene matches. The CDR3 DNA is TGTGCCTGGAAAGCCCGGACAGGGGGGCGCGAGACCCAGTACTTC. This gives the protein CAWKARTGGRETQYF. The variable domain in full, with the rest retrieved from reference TRBV30 and TRBJ2-5, is SQTIHQWPATLVQPVGSPLSLECTVEGTSNPNLYWYRQAAGRGLQLLFYSVGIGQISSEVPQNLSASRPQDRQFILSSKKLLLSDSGFYLCAWKARTGGRETQYFGPGTRLLVL.

The V call is TRBV11-2, the J call TRBJ2-5; 7 nucleotides align to TRBD2. CDR3 size: 15 residues. The ends lost 8 bases at V and 0 bases at J; junction bases unmatched: 9. Germline V gives CDR1 SGHAT, CDR2 FQNNGV. CDR3 loop: CASHRRAGDQETQYF. The CDR3 DNA sequence: TGTGCCAGCCACAGGAGGGCGGGAGACCAAGAGACCCAGTACTTC.

The V call is TRBV14, the J call TRBJ1-3, with D maybe TRBD1 (5 bases). Between the trimmed V and J ends, which lost 1 base and 3 bases, there was a span of 10 bases. The CDR3 runs to 15 residues. The germline V gene encodes CDR1 SGHDN and CDR2 FVKESK. The CDR3 region is CASSQGRGGGNTIYF. The CDR3, as DNA: TGTGCCAGCAGCCAAGGAAGGGGAGGTGGAAACACCATATATTTT.